The sequence of this T cell receptor beta chain was determined in a study of cytomegalovirus exposure and HLA in healthy donors. Study observations and caveats: Associated with HLA alleles at 0.05 false discovery rate in a later analysis were some 16,000 TCR beta sequences. Diagnosis of cytomegalovirus status made by the classifier reportedly showed high specificity and sensitivity.

All the people who gave samples were healthy bone marrow donors. Note on this clone: What it binds is not known.

The PCR made use of 60 Vbeta and 13 Jbeta primers. The table came from immunoSEQ multiplex PCR; TCRdb's copy has only in-frame clones and leaves some out. Seen here are 150,000 to 200,000 clones, approximately 80% observed once, and the top ten hold around 14%. Germline-derived CDR1 and CDR2 are KGHSH and LQKENI. The CDR3 covers 15 residues. Trimming removed 3 bases at V and 8 bases at J, with 17 bases between. This clonotype was sampled from a woman aged 40 to 50 in good health and CMV-seronegative. The chain recombines TRBV18 with TRBJ1-5, with a possible D match to TRBD1 (6 bases). Sequencing was performed on PBMCs. The CDR3: CASSPLGGDIEPQHF. Written as DNA, the CDR3 is TGTGCCAGCTCACCCCTGGGGGGGGACATCGAGCCCCAGCATTTT.